The clone carrying this TCR beta chain appeared many times. Its antigen is undetermined. Germline V CDR1 and CDR2: LNHDA, SQIVND (reference sequence). The CDR3 is 14 amino acids. The V gene end was trimmed by 9 bases and the J gene end by 2 bases; junction bases not matched to a gene: 6. This entry comes from a study of T cells in Graves' hyperthyroidism and ophthalmopathy. Study results and limitations: A 13 V-J signature model discriminated ophthalmopathy versus stable hyperthyroidism. Clonotypes that were expanded in thyroid above 0.001 mostly appeared in blood too.

Amplification yielded TCR beta CDR3 regions, with RNA transcripts as the source. A first-round RT-PCR of the TCR CDR3 used the HTBI primer set. TCRdb processed the multiplex PCR reads anew with MiXCR; each CDR3 protein has one entry. Of about 520,000 distinct CDR3 sequences in the sample, roughly a quarter were seen once. The chain carries TRBV19 and TRBJ2-7; TRBD2 matches 11 bases. This clonotype originated in a woman aged 25 to 39 with Graves' ophthalmopathy. Sequencing was carried out using blood. This CDR3 is CASKTSGTTYEQYF. For the CDR3, the DNA is TGTGCCAGCAAGACTAGCGGGACCACCTACGAGCAGTACTTC.